The 21 T cell receptor beta chains reported below all come from one sample, sequenced in a study of blood T cell repertoires in COVID-19. The assay was immunoSEQ multiplex PCR, and TCRdb's table has in-frame clones only and misses some. This table holds 120,000 or so clones, about 80% found once. Sequences were obtained from peripheral blood. The receptor source for this set is a human donor in a cohort sampled during active COVID-19.

The genes are TRBV5-1 and TRBJ2-3; tentatively, D is TRBD1 (5 bases). Per the germline V gene, CDR1 is SGHRS and CDR2 is YFSETQ. This CDR3 spans 14 amino acids. V was shortened by 0 bases and J by 6 bases, with 11 bases between the two germline ends. The chain's CDR3 is CASSLETAMDTQYF. The CDR3 region has the DNA TGCGCCAGCAGCTTGGAGACAGCCATGGATACGCAGTATTTT.

The J gene is TRBJ2-2, the V gene TRBV19, with a tentative D call TRBD1 (5 bases). The CDR3 sequence is 16 residues long. The V end lost 5 bases, the J end lost 0 bases, and 13 bases lay between the germline ends. Germline CDR1 and CDR2: LNHDA and SQIVND (reference sequence). The CDR3 sequence is CASSLLGASNTGELFF. As DNA, the CDR3 is TGTGCCAGTAGTCTCTTAGGGGCATCGAACACCGGGGAGCTGTTTTTT.

CDR3 loop: CASKAGGTGANVLTF. The DNA of the CDR3 is TGTGCCAGCAAAGCGGGGGGTACTGGGGCCAACGTCCTGACTTTC. The chain uses TRBV13 and TRBJ2-6, with 9 bases fitting TRBD2. The CDR3 spans 15 residues. Trimming cost V 7 bases and J 2 bases; bases outside gene matches: 3. CDR1 is PRHDT, CDR2 FYEKMQ, per germline (reference sequence).

V gene TRBV21-1 combines with J gene TRBJ2-7; the D call of TRBD2 is as the table states it, not checked on the DNA. TRBV21-1 is a pseudogene segment. The CDR3 covers 14 residues. The CDR3 DNA reads TGTGCCAGCAGCAAAACCCCCCGGGGGGAACGGCAGTACTTC. This gives the protein CASSKTPRGERQYF.

This chain connects TRBV3-1 (or the pseudogene TRBV3-2) to TRBJ2-7, with 9 positions matching TRBD2. CDR3 length: 14 amino acids. Germline CDR1 and CDR2: LGHDT and YNNKEL (reference sequence). J lost 5 bases, V lost 4 bases, and 6 bases had no gene match. CDR3 DNA: TGTGCCAGCAGCCGGGTAGCGGGGGTCCACGAGCAGTACTTC. The encoded protein is CASSRVAGVHEQYF.

This clone was observed once. The CDR3 DNA is TGCAGCTTCTCAGAGAACACTGAAGCTTTCTTT. It specifies CSFSENTEAFF. This chain uses TRBV29-1 with TRBJ1-1; D is unresolved. Germline V gene data show CDR1 as SQVTM and CDR2 as ANQGSEA. V was pared by 8 bases and J by 1 base, with 8 bases between. The CDR3 is 11 residues long.

The CDR3 region is CASSLYGQGQETQYF. The CDR3 bases are TGTGCCAGCAGCTTATATGGACAGGGACAAGAGACCCAGTACTTC. This chain uses TRBV7-3 with TRBJ2-5, with 8 bases lining up with TRBD1. Germline values: CDR1 SGHTA, CDR2 FQGTGA. J gave up 2 bases and V 2 bases, and 4 bases lay outside the gene matches. The CDR3 is made up of 15 amino acids.

In its sample, this clone was seen once. This rearrangement joins TRBV28 to TRBJ1-2; a possible D gene is TRBD1 (5 bases). With 4 bases removed from V and 8 bases from J, the gap between germline ends came to 20 bases. The CDR3 covers 15 residues. Germline values: CDR1 MDHEN, CDR2 SYDVKM. The CDR3 coding sequence is TGTGCCAGCAGTTCCCCTGGTACAGGCACGTACGGCTACACCTTC. It specifies CASSSPGTGTYGYTF.

Written as DNA, the CDR3 is TGCGCCAGCAGCCCAGAGACAGGGGAAGCTTTCTTT. Amino acids: CASSPETGEAFF. J is TRBJ1-1 and V is TRBV5-1; 7 positions agree with TRBD1. Per the germline V gene, CDR1 is SGHRS and CDR2 is YFSETQ. The CDR3 is 12 residues long. V shed 4 bases, J shed 8 bases, and the junction held 5 bases outside the gene matches.

The V call is TRBV7-9, the J call TRBJ2-7, with D possibly being TRBD2 (6 bases). Trimming cost V 5 bases and J 0 bases, with 14 bases left between them. Germline V CDR1 and CDR2: SEHNR, FQNEAQ (reference sequence). The CDR3 runs to 15 residues. The CDR3: CASSPGASASYEQYF. In DNA, the CDR3 is TGTGCCAGCAGCCCCGGGGCTAGCGCCTCCTACGAGCAGTACTTC. Complete variable domain (other parts from reference TRBV7-9 and TRBJ2-7): DTGVSQNPRHKITKRGQNVTFRCDPISEHNRLYWYRQTLGQGPEFLTYFQNEAQLEKSRLLSDRFSAERPKGSFSTLEIQRTEQGDSAMYLCASSPGASASYEQYFGPGTRLTVT.

The chain uses TRBV18 and TRBJ2-1, with a weak D call TRBD2 (5 bases). The V gene lost 6 bases and the J gene lost 8 bases, with 14 bases spanning the gap. The germline V gene has CDR1 KGHSH and CDR2 LQKENI. The CDR3 sequence is 13 residues long. CDR3 bases: TGTGCCAGCTCCGAGGGCACGGTTTATGAGCAGTTCTTC. Translation gives CASSEGTVYEQFF.

The CDR3 sequence is CASRGGQHTEAFF. For the CDR3, the DNA is TGTGCCAGCAGGGGGGGACAGCACACTGAAGCTTTCTTT. The J gene is TRBJ1-1, the V gene TRBV12-3 or TRBV12-4; the match to TRBD1 covers 7 bases. This CDR3 is built from 13 residues. The V segment lost 6 bases and the J segment 3 bases; nucleotides outside the gene matches: 4.

The chain couples TRBV5-1 to TRBJ2-2; 8 bases align to TRBD1. Germline trimming cut 4 bases from V and 5 bases from J; bases unmatched to any gene: 7. There are 15 residues in the CDR3. The V gene's germline CDR1 is SGHRS and CDR2 YFSETQ. CDR3 DNA: TGCGCCAGCAGCGCTCGGACAGGGCGTACCGGGGAGCTGTTTTTT. Its translation: CASSARTGRTGELFF.

This chain uses TRBV19 with TRBJ1-5; perhaps TRBD1 as D (6 bases). Per the germline V gene, CDR1 is LNHDA and CDR2 is SQIVND (reference sequence). The length of the CDR3 is 11 residues. The ends were cut back, 6 bases at V and 11 bases at J, with 11 bases in the middle. The CDR3 reads CASSRQEAQHF. The CDR3 DNA is TGTGCCAGTAGCCGACAGGAGGCCCAGCATTTT.

This chain connects TRBV30 to TRBJ2-5; D not certain. Trimming removed 3 bases at V and 5 bases at J, with 4 bases between. Germline assignment: CDR1 GTSNPN and CDR2 SVGIG (reference sequence). The CDR3 totals 10 residues. CDR3 loop: CAWSGETQYF. The DNA for the CDR3 is TGTGCCTGGAGCGGGGAGACCCAGTACTTC.

This sequence joins TRBV5-1 and TRBJ1-2; 10 nucleotides agree with TRBD1. The CDR3 loop spans 14 amino acids. Germline V gene data show CDR1 as SGHRS and CDR2 as YFSETQ. The trim removed 4 bases at V and 4 bases at J, leaving 4 bases unmatched. Here the CDR3 DNA reads TGCGCCAGCAGCCCGTGGACAGGGGGCTATGGCTACACCTTC. It encodes CASSPWTGGYGYTF.

The chain links TRBV7-8 to TRBJ2-5, with a weak D call TRBD1 (6 bases). Germline CDR1 SGHVS, CDR2 FQNEAQ. The CDR3 consists of 15 residues. The ends were cut back, 0 bases at V and 2 bases at J, with 10 bases in the middle. CDR3 nucleotide sequence: TGTGCCAGCAGCTTAGCGTTGGGGGCTCAAGAGACCCAGTACTTC. Its translation is CASSLALGAQETQYF.

This clone was counted a few times. V usage is TRBV6-2 or TRBV6-3 and J usage is TRBJ2-2, with 8 bases fitting TRBD2. Germline V gene data show CDR1 as MNHEY and CDR2 as SVGEGT. V trimming: 5 bases; J trimming: 5 bases; junction bases outside the gene matches: 13. The CDR3 spans 17 residues. CDR3 loop: CASSQKRELGVTGELFF. The CDR3 bases are TGTGCCAGCAGTCAAAAGCGGGAGTTGGGGGTGACCGGGGAGCTGTTTTTT.

This clone was counted a few times. V usage is TRBV5-4 and J usage is TRBJ2-2; 10 bases are a match to TRBD1. The CDR3 consists of 15 residues. Trimming at V came to 5 bases and at J to 5 bases, leaving 6 bases not matched to a gene. Per germline, CDR1 SGHNT and CDR2 YYREEE (reference sequence). The CDR3 spells CASRQTGGLTGELFF. The CDR3 bases are TGTGCCAGCAGGCAGACAGGGGGCTTGACCGGGGAGCTGTTTTTT.

This CDR3 reads CASSIHQTDRPSWERYTQYF. For the CDR3, the DNA is TGTGCCAGCAGTATTCACCAGACGGACAGACCCTCATGGGAGAGGTATACGCAGTATTTT. V is TRBV28 and J is TRBJ2-3, with D perhaps matching TRBD1 (6 bases). Germline CDR1 is MDHEN and CDR2 is SYDVKM. This CDR3 is built from 20 residues. V lost 5 bases to trimming and J lost 7 bases, with 34 bases between them.

The chain joins TRBV7-3 to TRBJ2-2; TRBD1 aligns across 8 bases. The V gene's germline CDR1 is SGHTA and CDR2 FQGTGA. The trim removed 5 bases at V and 4 bases at J, leaving 6 bases unmatched. This CDR3 has 15 amino acids. CDR3 bases: TGTGCCAGCAGCCCCCGGACAGGGCTCACCGGGGAGCTGTTTTTT. Protein sequence: CASSPRTGLTGELFF.